The 19 T cell receptor beta chains below were found in one sample sequenced in a study of blood T cell repertoires in COVID-19. This table comes from immunoSEQ multiplex PCR, and its TCRdb copy is limited to in-frame clones, with some not included. Among roughly 100,000 clones listed, around 81% were seen once. Specimen: peripheral blood. All receptors come from a man older than 75 with COVID-19, enrolled during active disease.

The chain uses TRBV5-6 and TRBJ1-6; D is unresolved. This CDR3 is 17 amino acids long. Germline values: CDR1 SGHDT, CDR2 YYEEEE. Between the trimmed V and J ends, which lost 1 base and 5 bases, there was a span of 16 bases. CDR3 DNA: TGTGCCAGCAGCTTGTCTTTAACCGGTGCCGATAATTCACCCCTCCACTTT. Its protein is CASSLSLTGADNSPLHF.

The chain joins TRBV7-2 to TRBJ2-5, with 10 bases lining up with TRBD1. This CDR3 has 14 amino acids. The germline V gene has CDR1 SGHTA and CDR2 FQGNSA. J gave up 4 bases and V 4 bases, and 3 bases lay outside the gene matches. CDR3 in DNA: TGTGCCAGCAGCTCAAGGACAGGGGGAGAGACCCAGTACTTC. It translates to CASSSRTGGETQYF.

This chain links TRBV29-1 with TRBJ2-3; maybe TRBD2 (6 bases). The CDR3 is 14 residues long. Trimming removed 7 bases at V and 0 bases at J, with 14 bases between. CDR1 SQVTM and CDR2 ANQGSEA come from the germline V gene. The CDR3 DNA sequence: TGCAGCGGGTTGGCCGGGACTAGCACAGATACGCAGTATTTT. The encoded protein is CSGLAGTSTDTQYF.

DNA for the CDR3: TGTGCCAGCAGCCCAGCGTCGGGGGCTGGAAACACCATATATTTT. Its translation: CASSPASGAGNTIYF. The chain combines TRBV7-8 with TRBJ1-3; a weak D match, TRBD1 (5 bases). Germline values: CDR1 SGHVS, CDR2 FQNEAQ. This CDR3 spans 15 amino acids. V dropped 5 bases and J dropped 2 bases, with 13 bases sitting between them.

This clone is a singleton in its sample. V and J are TRBV5-6 and TRBJ1-5; D unresolved. The length of the CDR3 is 15 residues. Trimming removed 0 bases at V and 6 bases at J, with 13 bases between. Germline-derived CDR1 and CDR2 are SGHDT and YYEEEE. The CDR3 nucleotides read TGTGCCAGCAGCTTGGGCTCTCTTACTAGTCAGCCCCAGCATTTT. Encoded protein: CASSLGSLTSQPQHF.

The chain has TRBV28 and TRBJ2-5; 7 nucleotides agree with TRBD1. In germline, CDR1 is MDHEN, CDR2 SYDVKM. Germline trimming cut 2 bases from V and 3 bases from J; bases unmatched to any gene: 6. CDR3 length: 15 residues. The CDR3 sequence is CASSLPQGTKETQYF. The CDR3 coding sequence is TGTGCCAGCAGTTTACCACAGGGGACGAAAGAGACCCAGTACTTC.

The chain uses TRBV5-1 and TRBJ1-1; 9 bases match TRBD1. This CDR3 spans 15 amino acids. The V gene's germline CDR1 is SGHRS and CDR2 YFSETQ. Trimming at V came to 5 bases and at J to 3 bases, leaving 8 bases not matched to a gene. CDR3 coding DNA: TGCGCCAGCAGACACGGACAGGGGTTGGACACTGAAGCTTTCTTT. The encoded protein is CASRHGQGLDTEAFF.

This clone was counted a single time. The chain couples TRBV11-2 to TRBJ2-1; no clear D. The CDR3 loop spans 13 amino acids. V lost 4 bases and J lost 7, with 11 bases in between. The V gene's germline CDR1 is SGHAT and CDR2 FQNNGV. The CDR3 DNA follows: TGTGCCAGCAGCTCGTATGGGCAGAATGAGCAGTTCTTC. Translating it yields CASSSYGQNEQFF. Using reference TRBV11-2 and TRBJ2-1 for the parts outside the CDR3, the full variable domain is EAGVAQSPRYKIIEKRQSVAFWCNPISGHATLYWYQQILGQGPKLLIQFQNNGVVDDSQLPKDRFSAERLKGVDSTLKIQPAKLEDSAVYLCASSSYGQNEQFFGPGTRLTVL.

The chain combines TRBV3-1 (or the pseudogene TRBV3-2) with TRBJ2-2; D possibly corresponds to TRBD1 (5 bases). The CDR3 covers 14 residues. Germline V lookup: CDR1 LGHDT, CDR2 YNNKEL (reference sequence). Trimming stripped 1 base from V and 4 bases from J, with 7 bases between. The CDR3, as DNA: TGTGCCAGCAGCCAAGCCAGGGCCACCGGGGAGCTGTTTTTT. Protein sequence: CASSQARATGELFF.

The V call is TRBV5-1, the J call TRBJ2-7, with 16 bases fitting TRBD2. After removal of 3 bases from V and 4 bases from J, the junction contained 13 bases not matched to a gene. The CDR3 length is 19 residues. CDR1 and CDR2 (germline): SGHRS, YFSETQ. CDR3 loop: CASSSLGTSGRAESYEQYF. CDR3 nucleotides: TGCGCCAGCAGCTCCTTGGGGACTAGCGGGAGGGCCGAAAGTTACGAGCAGTACTTC.

The chain employs TRBV7-8 and TRBJ2-1; TRBD2 matches 8 bases. The V gene end was trimmed by 2 bases and the J gene end by 2 bases; junction bases not matched to a gene: 8. The CDR3 spans 17 residues. Germline V gene sequence: CDR1 SGHVS, CDR2 FQNEAQ. The CDR3 sequence: CASSLRLPAGAYNEQFF. DNA for the CDR3: TGTGCCAGCAGCTTACGGTTGCCAGCGGGAGCCTACAATGAGCAGTTCTTC.

The chain couples TRBV29-1 to TRBJ1-1, with 8 bases identical to TRBD1. Per the germline V gene, CDR1 is SQVTM and CDR2 is ANQGSEA. This CDR3 is 16 amino acids long. Unmatched junction bases numbered 7, after V lost 1 base and J lost 0 bases. CDR3 residues: CSVEVGQALLNTEAFF. CDR3 coding DNA: TGCAGCGTTGAAGTGGGACAGGCCCTATTGAACACTGAAGCTTTCTTT.

This clone showed up just a few times. V usage is TRBV6-5 and J usage is TRBJ2-7; maybe TRBD1 (5 bases). There are 16 residues in the CDR3. Germline CDR1 is MNHEY and CDR2 is SVGAGI. The ends were cut back, 0 bases at V and 5 bases at J, with 17 bases in the middle. DNA of the CDR3: TGTGCCAGCAGTTACTCTGGGGCGGTGGGAATTCACGAGCAGTACTTC. Its protein product is CASSYSGAVGIHEQYF.

The chain carries TRBV27 and TRBJ1-2; D remains ambiguous. The length of the CDR3 is 14 residues. From germline, CDR1 is MNHEY and CDR2 SMNVEV (reference sequence). Trimming stripped 7 bases from V and 6 bases from J, with 18 bases between. CDR3: CASTHSGSGHGYTF. The CDR3, as DNA: TGTGCCAGCACTCACTCGGGATCCGGGCATGGCTACACCTTC.

There are a few counts of this clone. The V call is TRBV30, the J call TRBJ2-1; 9 bases are shared with TRBD1. Germline V gene sequence: CDR1 GTSNPN, CDR2 SVGIG (reference sequence). V dropped 3 bases and J dropped 6; count of bases not matched to a gene: 12. CDR3 length equals 16 residues. CDR3 sequence reads: CAWRGTGTGRGNEQFF. Written as DNA, the CDR3 is TGTGCCTGGAGGGGGACGGGGACAGGGAGAGGCAATGAGCAGTTCTTC.

V is TRBV4-2 and J is TRBJ2-7; 10 nucleotides match TRBD1. Germline trimming cut 3 bases from V and 4 bases from J; bases unmatched to any gene: 6. Per germline, CDR1 LGHNA and CDR2 YNFKEQ. The CDR3 covers 15 residues. CDR3 protein: CASSHRDRGQYEQYF. CDR3 sequence (DNA): TGTGCCAGCAGCCATAGGGACAGGGGACAATACGAGCAGTACTTC.

V and J are TRBV5-1 and TRBJ2-7; TRBD1 agrees at 10 bases. The CDR3 is made up of 15 amino acids. V gave up 5 bases and J gave up 5 bases; unmatched junction bases: 10. Germline V gives CDR1 SGHRS, CDR2 YFSETQ. CDR3 coding DNA: TGCGCCAGCAGAAAACTCGGGACAGGGGCTAACGAGCAGTACTTC. It codes for CASRKLGTGANEQYF.

This chain uses TRBV7-8 with TRBJ1-5; D not certain. The CDR3 extends over 16 amino acids. The V and J ends lost 5 bases and 0 bases respectively, with 14 bases between them. Germline assignment: CDR1 SGHVS and CDR2 FQNEAQ. CDR3 in amino acids: CASSPEGVYSNQPQHF. The DNA for the CDR3 is TGTGCCAGCAGCCCCGAGGGTGTGTATAGCAATCAGCCCCAGCATTTT.

The CDR3 nucleotides are TGTGCCAGCAGAACTACAGGACAGGGCCGCGAGCAGTTCTTC. Protein sequence: CASRTTGQGREQFF. This rearrangement joins TRBV6-5 to TRBJ2-1, with TRBD1 matching 8 bases. Germline CDR1 and CDR2: MNHEY and SVGAGI. This CDR3 contains 14 residues. V shed 6 bases and J 10 bases; nucleotides not matched to a gene: 11.